Listed here is a single TCR beta chain. Clones were sequenced by immunoSEQ multiplex PCR, and TCRdb holds only the in-frame ones, with some missing. The table lists roughly 42,000 clones, approximately 84% of them singletons, with 13% in the top ten. V was trimmed by 6 bases and J by 6 bases, leaving 21 bases between them. The CDR3 totals 15 residues. Looked up from germline, CDR1 is MDHEN and CDR2 is SYDVKM. The sample originates from a study of blood T cell repertoires in COVID-19. The wider study: Researchers got acute and convalescent COVID-19 samples from the United States, Italy and Spain.

The genes are TRBV28 and TRBJ2-7; D is perhaps TRBD2 (6 bases). The clonotype originates from a woman in her 70s in a cohort sampled during active COVID-19. The sequenced sample consisted of peripheral blood. The CDR3 loop is CASSPPLGTRGEQYF. The CDR3 DNA reads TGTGCCAGCAGCCCTCCTTTGGGGACGCGGGGCGAGCAGTACTTC.